The rows below give T cell receptor beta chains drawn from one sample of a study of technical replicates of blood from a few donors. Here immunoSEQ multiplex PCR was the method, and the copy in TCRdb shows in-frame clones only, minus some. The table shows roughly 8,000 clones, with under 90% occurring only once. Input material: PBMCs. These receptors were obtained from a human donor in good health. CDR3s leave out the opening cysteine and the closing phenylalanine or tryptophan. A D gene is named only where the DNA matches it firmly. A clone size is listed for some rows: how often the clone was seen (once, few, many), or a class if it is expanded.

clone_size: -; d_call: -; v_call: TRBV18; j_call: TRBJ1-1; cdr3_aa: ASSPLSNKNTEAF
clone_size: -; d_call: TRBD1; v_call: TRBV6-5; j_call: TRBJ2-2; cdr3_aa: ASRKQGAATGELF
clone_size: -; d_call: -; v_call: TRBV28; j_call: TRBJ1-2; cdr3_aa: ASSSSGTYYGYT
clone_size: once; d_call: -; v_call: TRBV5-1; j_call: TRBJ2-2; cdr3_aa: ASSLGSGTTGELF
clone_size: -; d_call: -; v_call: TRBV15; j_call: TRBJ2-7; cdr3_aa: ATSQGPFNEQY
clone_size: -; d_call: TRBD2; v_call: TRBV11-2; j_call: TRBJ2-7; cdr3_aa: ASSLGLAGAGQTYEQY
clone_size: -; d_call: TRBD2; v_call: TRBV7-3; j_call: TRBJ2-7; cdr3_aa: ASSPSGGSYEQY
clone_size: -; d_call: -; v_call: TRBV18; j_call: TRBJ1-1; cdr3_aa: ASSPIGDSEAF
clone_size: once; d_call: TRBD1; v_call: TRBV5-1; j_call: TRBJ1-2; cdr3_aa: ASSFPGQGSDYGYT
clone_size: -; d_call: -; v_call: TRBV7-2; j_call: TRBJ1-3; cdr3_aa: ASSLSSSGGSGNTIY
clone_size: once; d_call: TRBD2; v_call: TRBV14; j_call: TRBJ2-7; cdr3_aa: ASQEAGVWYEQY
clone_size: -; d_call: -; v_call: TRBV5-1; j_call: TRBJ2-1; cdr3_aa: ASSLTGTTYNEQF
clone_size: -; d_call: TRBD1; v_call: TRBV5-6; j_call: TRBJ2-7; cdr3_aa: ASTRQGQDEQY
clone_size: -; d_call: -; v_call: TRBV7-2; j_call: TRBJ1-2; cdr3_aa: ASSPDSNYGYT
clone_size: -; d_call: -; v_call: TRBV2; j_call: TRBJ1-1; cdr3_aa: ASTGNTEAF
clone_size: -; d_call: TRBD1; v_call: TRBV11-2; j_call: TRBJ2-7; cdr3_aa: ASSSNRGHGYEQY
clone_size: -; d_call: -; v_call: TRBV28; j_call: TRBJ2-7; cdr3_aa: ASGGDGLYEQY
clone_size: -; d_call: TRBD1; v_call: TRBV7-9; j_call: TRBJ2-7; cdr3_aa: ASSPGIGQGSYEQY
clone_size: -; d_call: TRBD1; v_call: TRBV30; j_call: TRBJ1-2; cdr3_aa: AWSVGTAFYGYT
clone_size: -; d_call: TRBD2; v_call: TRBV5-4; j_call: TRBJ2-4; cdr3_aa: ASSSSGGQNIQY
clone_size: -; d_call: TRBD2; v_call: TRBV5-1; j_call: TRBJ2-4; cdr3_aa: ASSLHPAGEGRKNIQY
clone_size: -; d_call: TRBD1; v_call: TRBV6-4; j_call: TRBJ2-3; cdr3_aa: ASSDSKGATDTQY
clone_size: -; d_call: TRBD2; v_call: TRBV10-2; j_call: TRBJ2-3; cdr3_aa: ASKTGLAVTDTQY
clone_size: -; d_call: -; v_call: TRBV14; j_call: TRBJ2-5; cdr3_aa: ASSQVLAETQY
clone_size: -; d_call: TRBD1; v_call: TRBV30; j_call: TRBJ1-2; cdr3_aa: ASDRGIWYT
clone_size: -; d_call: -; v_call: TRBV27; j_call: TRBJ2-7; cdr3_aa: ASSWSSSSYEQY
clone_size: -; d_call: -; v_call: TRBV11-3; j_call: TRBJ2-7; cdr3_aa: ASSPLGGEYEQY
clone_size: few; d_call: TRBD1; v_call: TRBV7-9; j_call: TRBJ2-2; cdr3_aa: AKTGENTGELF
clone_size: once; d_call: -; v_call: TRBV2; j_call: TRBJ2-2; cdr3_aa: ASSPRTANTGELF
clone_size: once; d_call: -; v_call: TRBV5-6; j_call: TRBJ2-5; cdr3_aa: ASSSEKTQY
clone_size: -; d_call: -; v_call: TRBV2; j_call: TRBJ1-1; cdr3_aa: ASSERENTEAF
clone_size: -; d_call: -; v_call: TRBV27; j_call: TRBJ2-1; cdr3_aa: ASSLYPNEQF
clone_size: once; d_call: -; v_call: TRBV7-6; j_call: TRBJ2-7; cdr3_aa: ASSKEGLAQVEQY
clone_size: -; d_call: TRBD1; v_call: TRBV11-3; j_call: TRBJ2-7; cdr3_aa: ASSVTGTAYEQY
clone_size: -; d_call: TRBD1; v_call: TRBV28; j_call: TRBJ2-5; cdr3_aa: ASSFLGQGETQY
clone_size: -; d_call: TRBD2; v_call: TRBV6-5; j_call: TRBJ2-1; cdr3_aa: ASSYSWLDSGIEQF
clone_size: -; d_call: TRBD2; v_call: TRBV20-1; j_call: TRBJ2-1; cdr3_aa: SGGSGNEQF
clone_size: -; d_call: -; v_call: TRBV10-3; j_call: TRBJ2-3; cdr3_aa: AISEFDSSDTQY
clone_size: -; d_call: -; v_call: TRBV7-9; j_call: TRBJ2-1; cdr3_aa: ASSLTAGDYNEQF
clone_size: -; d_call: -; v_call: TRBV5-4; j_call: TRBJ2-3; cdr3_aa: ASSAGGSTINTDTQY
clone_size: -; d_call: TRBD1; v_call: TRBV2; j_call: TRBJ1-1; cdr3_aa: ASKVQGITNTEAF
clone_size: -; d_call: TRBD1; v_call: TRBV19; j_call: TRBJ1-5; cdr3_aa: ASSSDRGLGQPQH